The sequence of this TCR beta chain was determined in a study of shared clonotypes between healthy human individuals. The data were produced by immunoSEQ multiplex PCR, yet TCRdb's version contains in-frame clones alone and is incomplete. The sample has 2 million to 2.5 million clones; under 97% are singletons. As for this clone: Its antigen is not known.

The CDR3 extends over 17 amino acids. V shed 0 bases, J shed 5 bases, and the junction held 12 bases outside the gene matches. In germline, CDR1 is SGDLS, CDR2 YYNGEE. Study results and caveats: The study sampled only blood, and tissue repertoires likely differ. Few donors limited the genetic and exposure-history diversity represented.

This sequence joins TRBV9 and TRBJ2-5; 8 positions agree with TRBD2. Source material: naive CD4+ T cells sorted from blood. Indicated subset: CD45RA+ positively selected. The receptor was isolated from a man aged 18 to 30 in good health. The CDR3: CASSVGEWTSLRETQYF. CDR3 bases: TGTGCCAGCAGCGTAGGAGAATGGACTAGCTTACGGGAGACCCAGTACTTC. Complete variable domain (other parts from reference TRBV9 and TRBJ2-5): DSGVTQTPKHLITATGQRVTLRCSPRSGDLSVYWYQQSLDQGLQFLIQYYNGEERAKGNILERFSAQQFPDLHSELNLSSLELGDSALYFCASSVGEWTSLRETQYFGPGTRLLVL.